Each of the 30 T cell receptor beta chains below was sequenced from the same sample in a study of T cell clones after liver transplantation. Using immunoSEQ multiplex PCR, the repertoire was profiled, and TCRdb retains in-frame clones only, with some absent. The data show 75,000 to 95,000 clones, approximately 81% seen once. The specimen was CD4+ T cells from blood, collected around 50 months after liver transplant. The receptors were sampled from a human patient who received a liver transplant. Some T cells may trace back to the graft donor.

CDR3 amino acids: CAAIDGETQYF. As DNA, the CDR3 is TGTGCCGCGATTGATGGAGAGACCCAGTACTTC. This rearrangement joins TRBV30 to TRBJ2-5; D call uncertain. Germline CDR1 and CDR2: GTSNPN and SVGIG (reference sequence). The CDR3 extends over 11 amino acids. V lost 8 bases, J lost 4 bases, and 11 bases lay in between.

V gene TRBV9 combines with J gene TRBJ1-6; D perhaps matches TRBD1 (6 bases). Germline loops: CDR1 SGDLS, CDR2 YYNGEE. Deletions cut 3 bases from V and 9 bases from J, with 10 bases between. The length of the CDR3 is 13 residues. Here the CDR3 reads CASSDEGGSPLHF. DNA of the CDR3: TGTGCCAGCAGCGATGAAGGGGGTTCACCCCTCCACTTT.

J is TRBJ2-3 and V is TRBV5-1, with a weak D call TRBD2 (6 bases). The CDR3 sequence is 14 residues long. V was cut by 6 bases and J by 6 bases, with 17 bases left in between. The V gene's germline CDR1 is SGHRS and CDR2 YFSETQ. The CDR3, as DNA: TGCGCCAGCACGTCGGGGGAACCCCAGGATACGCAGTATTTT. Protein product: CASTSGEPQDTQYF.

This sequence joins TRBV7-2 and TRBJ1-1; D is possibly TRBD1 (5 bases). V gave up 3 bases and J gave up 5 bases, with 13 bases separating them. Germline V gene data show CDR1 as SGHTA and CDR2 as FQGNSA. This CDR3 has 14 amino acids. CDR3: CASSLDNSLTEAFF. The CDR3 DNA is TGTGCCAGCAGCTTGGACAACTCTTTGACTGAAGCTTTCTTT.

CDR3: CASSLYGTQQYEQYF. In DNA, the CDR3 is TGTGCCAGCAGCTTATACGGGACACAACAATACGAGCAGTACTTC. V is TRBV7-2 and J is TRBJ2-7, with a weak D call TRBD1 (6 bases). V was cut by 2 bases and J by 4 bases, with 15 bases left in between. Germline V lookup: CDR1 SGHTA, CDR2 FQGNSA. This CDR3 spans 15 amino acids. Filled out from reference TRBV7-2 and TRBJ2-7, the complete variable domain reads GAGVSQSPSNKVTEKGKDVELRCDPISGHTALYWYRQSLGQGLEFLIYFQGNSAPDKSGLPSDRFSAERTGGSVSTLTIQRTQQEDSAVYLCASSLYGTQQYEQYFGPGTRLTVT.

CDR3 in amino acids: CASNQNRAEKLFF. The CDR3 region has the DNA TGTGCCAGTAATCAGAATAGGGCCGAAAAACTGTTTTTT. The rearrangement uses TRBV19 and TRBJ1-4; D not certain. Germline CDR1 reads LNHDA; CDR2 reads SQIVND (reference sequence). The CDR3 sequence is 13 residues long. Trimming cost V 7 bases and J 8 bases, with 14 bases left between them.

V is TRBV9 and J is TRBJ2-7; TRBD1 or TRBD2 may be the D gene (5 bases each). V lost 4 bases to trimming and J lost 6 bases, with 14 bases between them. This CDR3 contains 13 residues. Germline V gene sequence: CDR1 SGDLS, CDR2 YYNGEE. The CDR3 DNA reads TGTGCCAGCAGCCTTATGTTGAGGGGCGAGCAGTACTTC. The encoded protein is CASSLMLRGEQYF.

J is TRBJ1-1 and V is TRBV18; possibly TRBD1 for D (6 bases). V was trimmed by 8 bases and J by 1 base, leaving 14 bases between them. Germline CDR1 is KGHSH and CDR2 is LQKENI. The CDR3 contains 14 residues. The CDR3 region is CASKDSYSNTEAFF. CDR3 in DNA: TGTGCCAGCAAGGACAGCTACTCGAACACTGAAGCTTTCTTT.

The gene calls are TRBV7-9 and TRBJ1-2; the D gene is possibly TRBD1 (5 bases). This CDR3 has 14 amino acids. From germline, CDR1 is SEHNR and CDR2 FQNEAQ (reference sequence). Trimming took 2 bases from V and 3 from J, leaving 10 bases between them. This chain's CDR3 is CASSLRGDHYGYTF. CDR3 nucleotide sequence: TGTGCCAGCAGCTTACGGGGGGACCACTATGGCTACACCTTC.

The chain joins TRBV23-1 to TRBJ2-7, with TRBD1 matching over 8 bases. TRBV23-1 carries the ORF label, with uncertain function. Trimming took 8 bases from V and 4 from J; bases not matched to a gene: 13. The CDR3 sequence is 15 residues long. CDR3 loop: CASRRLPGQEYEQYF. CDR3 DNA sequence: TGCGCCAGCCGTCGTCTTCCGGGACAGGAATACGAGCAGTACTTC.

The CDR3 loop reads CASSYGGVNSGNTIYF. DNA of the CDR3: TGTGCCAGCAGCTATGGAGGTGTGAACTCTGGAAACACCATATATTTT. V usage is TRBV7-6 and J usage is TRBJ1-3; D call uncertain. CDR1 and CDR2 from the germline V gene are SGHVS and FNYEAQ. The CDR3 has 16 residues. V shed 4 bases and J shed 0 bases, with 13 bases lying between them.

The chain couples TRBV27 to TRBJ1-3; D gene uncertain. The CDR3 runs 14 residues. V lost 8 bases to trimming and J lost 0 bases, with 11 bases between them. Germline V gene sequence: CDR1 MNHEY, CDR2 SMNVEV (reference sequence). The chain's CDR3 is CASRTGPSGNTIYF. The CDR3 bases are TGTGCCAGCCGCACGGGTCCCTCTGGAAACACCATATATTTT.

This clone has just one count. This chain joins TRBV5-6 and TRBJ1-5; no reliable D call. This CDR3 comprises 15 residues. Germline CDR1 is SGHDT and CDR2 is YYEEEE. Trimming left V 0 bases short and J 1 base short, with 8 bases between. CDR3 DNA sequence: TGTGCCAGCAGCTTGGGGTTTGGGAGCAATCAGCCCCAGCATTTT. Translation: CASSLGFGSNQPQHF.

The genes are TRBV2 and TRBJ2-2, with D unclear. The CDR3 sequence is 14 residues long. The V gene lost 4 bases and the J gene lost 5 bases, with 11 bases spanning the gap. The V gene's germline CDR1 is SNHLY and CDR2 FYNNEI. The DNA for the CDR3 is TGTGCCAGCAGTGGTGGGAAGGGAACCGGGGAGCTGTTTTTT. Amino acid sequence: CASSGGKGTGELFF.

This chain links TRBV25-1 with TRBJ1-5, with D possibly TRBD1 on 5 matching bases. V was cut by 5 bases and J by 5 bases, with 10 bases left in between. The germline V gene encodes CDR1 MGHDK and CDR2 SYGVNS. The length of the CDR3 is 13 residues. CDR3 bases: TGTGCCAGCAGTAGCGGGACCCATCAGCCCCAGCATTTT. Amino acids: CASSSGTHQPQHF.

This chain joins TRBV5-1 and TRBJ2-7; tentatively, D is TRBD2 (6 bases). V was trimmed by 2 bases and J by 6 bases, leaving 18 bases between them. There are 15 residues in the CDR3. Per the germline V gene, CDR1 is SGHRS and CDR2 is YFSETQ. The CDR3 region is CASSLPTGLVSEQYF. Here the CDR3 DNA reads TGCGCCAGCAGCTTACCTACGGGACTTGTTAGCGAGCAGTACTTC.

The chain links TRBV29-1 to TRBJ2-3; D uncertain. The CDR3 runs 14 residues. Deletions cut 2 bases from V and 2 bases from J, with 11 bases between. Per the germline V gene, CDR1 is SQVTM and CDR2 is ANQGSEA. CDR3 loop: CSVESWVSTDTQYF. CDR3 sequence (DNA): TGCAGCGTTGAATCCTGGGTGTCCACAGATACGCAGTATTTT.

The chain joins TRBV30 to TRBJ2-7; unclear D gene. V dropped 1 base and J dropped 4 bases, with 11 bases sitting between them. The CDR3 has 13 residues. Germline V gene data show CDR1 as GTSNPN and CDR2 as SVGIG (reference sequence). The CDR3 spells CAWSGHPIYEQYF. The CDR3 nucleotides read TGTGCCTGGAGTGGGCACCCAATTTACGAGCAGTACTTC.

The CDR3 DNA is TGTGCCAGCAGCTTAGTCCCGGGAAGGGGAACTAGCACAGATACGCAGTATTTT. Its translation is CASSLVPGRGTSTDTQYF. The chain recombines TRBV11-2 with TRBJ2-3; possibly TRBD1 or TRBD2 for D (5 bases each). The germline gives CDR1 SGHAT, CDR2 FQNNGV. This CDR3 is built from 18 residues. Trimming cost V 1 base and J 0 bases, with 17 bases left between them.

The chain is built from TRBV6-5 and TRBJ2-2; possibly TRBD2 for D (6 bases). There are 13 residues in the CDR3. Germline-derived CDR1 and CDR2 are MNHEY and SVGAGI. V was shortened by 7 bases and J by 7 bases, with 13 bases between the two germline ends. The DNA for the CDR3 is TGTGCCAGCATGGGGGGAACGGTCGGGGAGCTGTTTTTT. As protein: CASMGGTVGELFF.

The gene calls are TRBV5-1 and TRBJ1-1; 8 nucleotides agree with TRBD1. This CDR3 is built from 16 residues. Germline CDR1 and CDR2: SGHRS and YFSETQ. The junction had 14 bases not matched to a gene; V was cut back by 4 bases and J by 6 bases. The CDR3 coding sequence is TGCGCCAGCAGCATTTACGGGACAGGACAAAGGGCTGAAGCTTTCTTT. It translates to CASSIYGTGQRAEAFF.

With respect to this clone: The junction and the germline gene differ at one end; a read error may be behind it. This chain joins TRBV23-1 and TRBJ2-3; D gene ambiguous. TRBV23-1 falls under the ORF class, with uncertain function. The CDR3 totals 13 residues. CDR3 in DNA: TGCGCCAGCAGCCTGAAGGTCACAAATACGCAGTATTTT. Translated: CASSLKVTNTQYF.

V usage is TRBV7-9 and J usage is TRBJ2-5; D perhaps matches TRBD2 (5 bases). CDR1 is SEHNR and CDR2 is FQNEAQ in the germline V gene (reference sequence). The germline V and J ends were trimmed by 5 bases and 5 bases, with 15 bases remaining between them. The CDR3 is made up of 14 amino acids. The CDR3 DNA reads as TGTGCCAGCAGCGCGCCCGTGGGAGTGGAGACCCAGTACTTC. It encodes CASSAPVGVETQYF.

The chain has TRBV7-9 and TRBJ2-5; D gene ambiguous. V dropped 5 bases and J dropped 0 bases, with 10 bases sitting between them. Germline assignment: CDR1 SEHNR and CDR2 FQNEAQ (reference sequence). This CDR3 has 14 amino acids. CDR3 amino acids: CASSALAYQETQYF. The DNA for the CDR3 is TGTGCCAGCAGCGCCCTGGCGTACCAAGAGACCCAGTACTTC.

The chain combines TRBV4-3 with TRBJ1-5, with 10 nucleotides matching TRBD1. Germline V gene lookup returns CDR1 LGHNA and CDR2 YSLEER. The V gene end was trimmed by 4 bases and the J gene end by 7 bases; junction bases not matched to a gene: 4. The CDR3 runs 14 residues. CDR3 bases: TGCGCCAGCAGCCTGGGACAGGGGAACCAGCCCCAGCATTTT. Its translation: CASSLGQGNQPQHF.

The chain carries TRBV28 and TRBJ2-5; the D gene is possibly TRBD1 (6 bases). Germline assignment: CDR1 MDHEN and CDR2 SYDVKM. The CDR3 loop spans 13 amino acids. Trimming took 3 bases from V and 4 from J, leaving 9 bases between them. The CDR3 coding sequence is TGTGCCAGCAGTTTTCGGACAGCAGAGACCCAGTACTTC. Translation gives CASSFRTAETQYF.

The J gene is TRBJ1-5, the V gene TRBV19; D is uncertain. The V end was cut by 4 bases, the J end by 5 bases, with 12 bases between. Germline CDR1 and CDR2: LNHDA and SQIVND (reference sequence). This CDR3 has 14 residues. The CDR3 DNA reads TGTGCCAGTAGTAGGGTTTCGGGGTATCAGCCCCAGCATTTT. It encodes CASSRVSGYQPQHF.

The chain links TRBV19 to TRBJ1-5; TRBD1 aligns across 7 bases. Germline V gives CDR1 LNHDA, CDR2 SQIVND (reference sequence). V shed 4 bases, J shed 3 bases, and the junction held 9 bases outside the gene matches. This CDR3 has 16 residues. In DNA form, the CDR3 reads TGTGCCAGTAGTAGCCGACAGGGAAGTTCCAATCAGCCCCAGCATTTT. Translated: CASSSRQGSSNQPQHF.

The CDR3 reads CASSPLAGGLLREQYF. The CDR3 DNA is TGTGCCAGCAGCCCTCTAGCGGGAGGACTCCTACGGGAGCAGTACTTC. The V call is TRBV7-2, the J call TRBJ2-7; 11 nucleotides match TRBD2. CDR3 size: 16 residues. V lost 5 bases to trimming and J lost 7 bases; unmatched junction nucleotides: 13. Germline V gives CDR1 SGHTA, CDR2 FQGNSA. The full variable domain, in which reference TRBV7-2 and TRBJ2-7 provide the parts outside the CDR3, is GAGVSQSPSNKVTEKGKDVELRCDPISGHTALYWYRQSLGQGLEFLIYFQGNSAPDKSGLPSDRFSAERTGGSVSTLTIQRTQQEDSAVYLCASSPLAGGLLREQYFGPGTRLTVT.

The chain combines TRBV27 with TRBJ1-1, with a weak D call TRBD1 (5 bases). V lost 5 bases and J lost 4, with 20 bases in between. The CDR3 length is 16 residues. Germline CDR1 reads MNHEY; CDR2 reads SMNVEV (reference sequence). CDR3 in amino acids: CASSLWGGGMGTEAFF. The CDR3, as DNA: TGTGCCAGCAGTCTTTGGGGCGGGGGGATGGGCACTGAAGCTTTCTTT.